The 7 T cell receptor beta chains reported below all come from one sample, sequenced in a study of OX40 agonist ivuxolimab in advanced cancers. Preparation of the library involved the immunoSEQ multiplex PCR assay. TCRdb holds this immuneACCESS table with in-frame rearrangements only. Some clones are missing; in checked studies, unresolved V genes explain under half, and the rest has no known cause. This sample is represented by 31,000 or so clones; roughly 76% of them were singletons. The ten largest make up 20% to 25% of the sample. Sequenced material: CD4+ or CD8+ T cells sorted from blood, taken in a trial of the OX40 agonist ivuxolimab. The origin of the receptors is an adult with an advanced solid tumor such as melanoma, head and neck, liver or kidney cancer.

The chain employs TRBV9 and TRBJ2-1, with 8 bases matching TRBD2. V shed 0 bases, J shed 6 bases, and the junction held 5 bases outside the gene matches. Germline CDR1 is SGDLS and CDR2 is YYNGEE. This CDR3 has 15 amino acids. The CDR3 here is CASSVALAGPNEQFF. In nucleotides, the CDR3 is TGTGCCAGCAGCGTAGCTCTAGCGGGCCCCAATGAGCAGTTCTTC. The full variable domain, in which reference TRBV9 and TRBJ2-1 provide the parts outside the CDR3, is DSGVTQTPKHLITATGQRVTLRCSPRSGDLSVYWYQQSLDQGLQFLIQYYNGEERAKGNILERFSAQQFPDLHSELNLSSLELGDSALYFCASSVALAGPNEQFFGPGTRLTVL.

CDR3 nucleotides: TGTGCCAGCAGTTACGAGGGAGGCAATCAGCCCCAGCATTTT. Translating it yields CASSYEGGNQPQHF. The J gene is TRBJ1-5, the V gene TRBV6-6; the D is unclear. V lost 2 bases and J lost 2, with 7 bases in between. The CDR3 covers 14 residues. In germline, CDR1 is MNHNY, CDR2 SVGAGI (reference sequence).

This chain connects TRBV27 to TRBJ2-7; a weak D match, TRBD1 (5 bases). The germline CDR1 and CDR2 sequences are MNHEY and SMNVEV (reference sequence). The CDR3 is made up of 14 amino acids. Trimming pared 7 bases from V and 2 bases from J, leaving 15 bases between. This CDR3 reads CASISRTPPYEQYF. CDR3 nucleotide sequence: TGTGCCAGCATATCGCGGACACCTCCCTACGAGCAGTACTTC.

The V gene is TRBV6-1, the J gene TRBJ1-2; weak D call: TRBD1 (6 bases). V dropped 5 bases and J dropped 8 bases, with 21 bases sitting between them. CDR3 length equals 15 residues. Germline-derived CDR1 and CDR2 are MNHNS and SASEGT. The CDR3 loop is CASSRPTGRPGGYTF. The CDR3 nucleotides are TGTGCCAGCAGTCGCCCGACAGGCCGACCCGGGGGCTACACCTTC.

The rearrangement links TRBV19 to TRBJ2-7; possible D gene TRBD2, 5 bases. Per germline, CDR1 LNHDA and CDR2 SQIVND (reference sequence). There are 14 residues in the CDR3. V lost 6 bases and J 6 bases, leaving 18 bases between the germline ends. The chain's CDR3 is CASSFPDGGREQYF. The DNA for the CDR3 is TGTGCCAGTAGCTTTCCGGACGGCGGGCGCGAGCAGTACTTC.

This sequence joins TRBV5-4 and TRBJ2-3; D unresolved. The V gene's germline CDR1 is SGHNT and CDR2 YYREEE (reference sequence). This CDR3 is built from 15 residues. V was pared by 0 bases and J by 4 bases, with 12 bases between. CDR3 DNA sequence: TGTGCCAGCAGCTTGGCCTTGTCCTCGGCAGATACGCAGTATTTT. Translated: CASSLALSSADTQYF.

The chain combines TRBV10-1 with TRBJ2-5; 7 bases align to TRBD2. Trimming at V came to 8 bases and at J to 1 base, leaving 13 bases not matched to a gene. This CDR3 region has 16 residues. Germline CDR1 WNHNN, CDR2 SYGVQD (reference sequence). The CDR3 spells CASESLALLTQETQYF. The CDR3 DNA reads as TGCGCCAGCGAATCACTAGCGCTATTAACCCAAGAGACCCAGTACTTC.